This TCR beta chain stems from a study of siplizumab effects on memory and regulatory T cells. Findings and limits, study-wide: The study found naive T cells seemingly more diverse than memory cells and seemingly major alloresponse contributors.

Note on this clone: Its antigen is not identified.

Profiled with immunoSEQ multiplex PCR; TCRdb holds only in-frame clones, not every one. The profile shows 97,000 or so clones, 90% to 95% of them singletons. The origin of this receptor is a human donor in good health. Sequencing was performed on CD4+ T cells sorted from blood.

This chain's CDR3 is CASSQRGEMNTEAFF. CDR3 coding DNA: TGTGCCAGCAGCCAACGGGGAGAGATGAACACTGAAGCTTTCTTT. The genes are TRBV6-1 and TRBJ1-1; no reliable D call. Trimming cost V 6 bases and J 0 bases, with 14 bases left between them. Germline loops: CDR1 MNHNS, CDR2 SASEGT. This CDR3 contains 15 residues.